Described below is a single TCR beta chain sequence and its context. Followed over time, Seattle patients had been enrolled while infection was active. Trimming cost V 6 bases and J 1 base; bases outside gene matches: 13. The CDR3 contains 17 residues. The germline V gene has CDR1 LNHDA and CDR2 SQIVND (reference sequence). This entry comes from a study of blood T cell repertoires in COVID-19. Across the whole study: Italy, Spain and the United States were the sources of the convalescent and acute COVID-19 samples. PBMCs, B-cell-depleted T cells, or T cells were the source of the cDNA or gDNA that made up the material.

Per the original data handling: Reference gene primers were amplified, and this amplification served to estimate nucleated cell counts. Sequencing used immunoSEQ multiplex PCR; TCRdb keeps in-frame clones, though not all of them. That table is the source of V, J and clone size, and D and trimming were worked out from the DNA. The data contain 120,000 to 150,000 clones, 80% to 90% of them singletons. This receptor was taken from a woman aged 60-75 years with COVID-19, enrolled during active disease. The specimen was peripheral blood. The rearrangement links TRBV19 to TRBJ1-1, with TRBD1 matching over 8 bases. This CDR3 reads CASRITLIGQGNTEAFF. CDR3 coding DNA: TGTGCCAGTAGGATCACCTTAATTGGACAGGGGAACACTGAAGCTTTCTTT.